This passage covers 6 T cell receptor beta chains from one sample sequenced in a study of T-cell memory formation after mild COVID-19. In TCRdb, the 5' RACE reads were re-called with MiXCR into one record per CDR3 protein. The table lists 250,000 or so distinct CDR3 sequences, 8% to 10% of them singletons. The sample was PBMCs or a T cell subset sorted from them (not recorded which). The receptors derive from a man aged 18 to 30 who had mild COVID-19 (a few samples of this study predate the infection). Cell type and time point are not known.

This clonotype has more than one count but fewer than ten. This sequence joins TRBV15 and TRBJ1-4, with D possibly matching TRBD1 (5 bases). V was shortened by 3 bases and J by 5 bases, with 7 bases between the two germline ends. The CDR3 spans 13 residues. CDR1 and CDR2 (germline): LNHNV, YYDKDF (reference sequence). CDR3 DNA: TGTGCCACCAGCAGGGGACCGAATGAAAAACTGTTTTTT. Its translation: CATSRGPNEKLFF.

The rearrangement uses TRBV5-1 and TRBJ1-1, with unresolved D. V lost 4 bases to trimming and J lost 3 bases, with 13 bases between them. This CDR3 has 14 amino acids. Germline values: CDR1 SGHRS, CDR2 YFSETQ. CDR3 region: CASSPGHVDTEAFF. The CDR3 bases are TGCGCCAGCAGCCCGGGCCACGTGGACACTGAAGCTTTCTTT.

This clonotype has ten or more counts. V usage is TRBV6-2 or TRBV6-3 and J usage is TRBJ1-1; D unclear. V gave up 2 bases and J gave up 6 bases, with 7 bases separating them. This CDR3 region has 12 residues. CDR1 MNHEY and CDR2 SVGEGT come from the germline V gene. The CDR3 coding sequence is TGTGCCAGCAGTTACCTGGGTCCTGAAGCTTTCTTT. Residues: CASSYLGPEAFF.

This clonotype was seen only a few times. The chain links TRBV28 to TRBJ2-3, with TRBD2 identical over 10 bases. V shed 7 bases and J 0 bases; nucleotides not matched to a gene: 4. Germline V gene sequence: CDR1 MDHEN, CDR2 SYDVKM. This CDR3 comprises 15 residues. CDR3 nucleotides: TGTGCCAGCACTAGCGGGGGATCTAGCACAGATACGCAGTATTTT. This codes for CASTSGGSSTDTQYF.

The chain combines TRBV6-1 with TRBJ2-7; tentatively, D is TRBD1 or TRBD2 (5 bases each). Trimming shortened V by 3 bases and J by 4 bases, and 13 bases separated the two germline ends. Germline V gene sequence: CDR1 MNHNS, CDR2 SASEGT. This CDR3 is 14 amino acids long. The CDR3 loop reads CASSDRDGSYEQYV. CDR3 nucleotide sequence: TGTGCCAGCAGTGACCGGGACGGTAGTTACGAGCAGTACGTC.

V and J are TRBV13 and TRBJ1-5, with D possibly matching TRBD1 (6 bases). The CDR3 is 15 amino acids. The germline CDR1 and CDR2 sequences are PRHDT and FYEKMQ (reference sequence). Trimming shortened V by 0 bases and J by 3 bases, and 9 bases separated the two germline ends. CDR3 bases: TGTGCCAGCAGCTTAGGGGACAGAGACAATCAGCCCCAGCATTTT. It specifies CASSLGDRDNQPQHF.